The rows below give T cell receptor beta chains drawn from one sample of a study of shared clonotypes between healthy human individuals. Only in-frame clones appear in the TCRdb table, and some are missing; sequencing was by immunoSEQ multiplex PCR. The sample shows about 710,000 clones, roughly 72% of them seen only once. The sequenced sample consisted of memory CD4+ T cells sorted from blood. All receptors come from a woman in her twenties or thirties in good health. CDR3s include the opening cysteine and the closing phenylalanine or tryptophan. D genes are given only for firm matches. Some rows have no size entry. The others give once, few or many, or a class for an expanded clone.

D gene	clone size	V gene	J gene	CDR3 DNA	CDR3 protein
.	many	TRBV6-6	TRBJ1-3	TGTGCCAGCAGTCCGACGGGTGGAAACACCATATATTTT	CASSPTGGNTIYF
.	few	TRBV12-5	TRBJ1-1	TGTGCTAGTGGTTTGTGGTCGGGACGGCCGAACACTGAAGCTTTCTTT	CASGLWSGRPNTEAFF
.	.	TRBV5-1	TRBJ2-7	TGCGCCAGCAGCCCAAATAGCCAGGGTACAAGAGAGCAGTACTTC	CASSPNSQGTREQYF
.	.	TRBV29-1	TRBJ1-3	.	CSVEWGSGIPGYF
.	.	TRBV7-9	TRBJ2-2	TGTGCCAGCAGCCCCCATGGTCCGGGGGACCACACCGGGGAGCTGTTTTTT	CASSPHGPGDHTGELFF
.	.	TRBV2	TRBJ1-5	TGTGCCAGCAGTGAACAAGGCAGGGGTACCAATCAGCCCCAGCATTTT	CASSEQGRGTNQPQHF
.	.	TRBV19	TRBJ2-5	TGTGCCAGTAGCTCCATCTCGGGGACCCAGTACTTC	CASSSISGTQYF
.	.	TRBV19	TRBJ1-1	TGTGCCAGTAGATCGCTGAACACTGAAGCTTTCTTT	CASRSLNTEAFF
.	.	TRBV6-4	TRBJ2-5	TGTGCCAGACCCAACAGCGCTCGGGGTATCCAAGAGACCCAGTACTTC	CARPNSARGIQETQYF
.	.	TRBV2	TRBJ2-3	TGTGCCAGCAGTTACGATTATAGCACAGATACGCAGTATTTT	CASSYDYSTDTQYF
.	.	TRBV7-9	TRBJ1-4	TGTGCCAGCAGCTTAGGGGTAACTAATGAAAAACTGTTTTTT	CASSLGVTNEKLFF
TRBD2	.	TRBV19	TRBJ2-1	TGTGCCAGTAGTTCTAGACCGGGACTAGCGGGAAACAATGAGCAGTTCTTC	CASSSRPGLAGNNEQFF
.	.	TRBV18	TRBJ2-1	TGTGCCAGCTCACCGACGAGCGGCCAGCAGTTCTTC	CASSPTSGQQFF
TRBD1	few	TRBV11-1	TRBJ2-7	TGTGCCAGCAGCCCGGACAGGGGCGAGCAGTACTTC	CASSPDRGEQYF
.	.	TRBV28	TRBJ1-2	TGTGCCAGCAGTTTAGGGGGGCCTGGCTACACCTTC	CASSLGGPGYTF
TRBD2	.	TRBV19	TRBJ2-7	TGTGCCAGTAGTAGCCAGGGAGGGACCTACGAGCAGTACTTC	CASSSQGGTYEQYF
TRBD2	.	TRBV6-5	TRBJ2-1	TGTGCTACCAGCGTCAGGCTAGCGGGAGGTGAGCAGTTCTTC	CATSVRLAGGEQFF
.	few	TRBV5-4	TRBJ2-5	TGTGCCAGCAGCTTGCCAAATCCCGGGGAGACCCAGTACTTC	CASSLPNPGETQYF
TRBD1	.	TRBV2	TRBJ1-3	TGTGCCAGCAGGATGGGACAGGCGACTGGAAACACCATATATTTT	CASRMGQATGNTIYF
.	few	TRBV20-1	TRBJ2-5	TGCAGTGCCCTTCAAGAGACCCAGTACTTC	CSALQETQYF
.	.	TRBV30	TRBJ1-1	TGTGCCTGGAGTGGCTGGGACATGAACACTGAAGCTTTCTTT	CAWSGWDMNTEAFF
TRBD1	.	TRBV29-1	TRBJ1-1	TGCAGCGTTGCGACAGGGTATAACACTGAAGCTTTCTTT	CSVATGYNTEAFF
TRBD2	.	TRBV29-1	TRBJ2-1	TGCAGCGTGAGACGAGCGGGATCTCCCAACAATGAGCAGTTCTTC	CSVRRAGSPNNEQFF
.	.	TRBV28	TRBJ2-1	TGTGCCAGCCCCTCCAGGACTCAGCAGTTCTTC	CASPSRTQQFF
.	.	TRBV18	TRBJ1-1	TGTGCCAGCTCACCACACGCACAGGGAGCCACTGAAGCTTTCTTT	CASSPHAQGATEAFF
TRBD1	.	TRBV6-5	TRBJ1-1	TGTGCCAGCAGATCGGGACAGTTGAACACTGAAGCTTTCTTT	CASRSGQLNTEAFF
TRBD2	.	TRBV15	TRBJ2-1	TGTGCCACCAGCAGAGACAGCGGGAGGACTAGCGGGAGGTCGCCGTTCTTC	CATSRDSGRTSGRSPFF
.	.	TRBV2	TRBJ1-1	TGTGCCAGCAGTGAAGGCGGCAGGGCTGCTTTCTTT	CASSEGGRAAFF
.	.	TRBV18	TRBJ2-7	TGTGCCAGCTCACCAGGGACGGCTACCTACGAGCAGTACTTC	CASSPGTATYEQYF
.	.	TRBV28	TRBJ1-1	TGTGCCAGCAGTTCTGGACAGAACACTGAAGCTTTCTTT	CASSSGQNTEAFF
TRBD1	.	TRBV5-4	TRBJ2-5	TGTGCCAGCAGCACTCGACAGGGTATGGTTGAGACCCAGTACTTC	CASSTRQGMVETQYF